The present T cell receptor beta chain was sequenced within a study of radiotherapy plus CTLA-4 blockade in lung cancer. The data were produced by immunoSEQ multiplex PCR, yet TCRdb's version contains in-frame clones alone and is incomplete. Among 25,000 to 35,000 clones listed, almost 80% were seen once. CDR1 MNHNS and CDR2 SASEGT come from the germline V gene. V lost 2 bases and J lost 0, with 13 bases in between. The CDR3 runs 16 residues. This chain connects TRBV6-1 to TRBJ1-2, with D perhaps matching TRBD1 (5 bases). Here the sequenced sample was peripheral blood, taken from a patient treated with radiotherapy plus ipilimumab. The TCR comes from a human donor with non-small cell lung cancer who had stable disease on radiotherapy plus ipilimumab. The CDR3 nucleotides read TGTGCCAGCAGTGAACAGGGAGATTTAGCTAACTATGGCTACACCTTC. Its translation: CASSEQGDLANYGYTF.